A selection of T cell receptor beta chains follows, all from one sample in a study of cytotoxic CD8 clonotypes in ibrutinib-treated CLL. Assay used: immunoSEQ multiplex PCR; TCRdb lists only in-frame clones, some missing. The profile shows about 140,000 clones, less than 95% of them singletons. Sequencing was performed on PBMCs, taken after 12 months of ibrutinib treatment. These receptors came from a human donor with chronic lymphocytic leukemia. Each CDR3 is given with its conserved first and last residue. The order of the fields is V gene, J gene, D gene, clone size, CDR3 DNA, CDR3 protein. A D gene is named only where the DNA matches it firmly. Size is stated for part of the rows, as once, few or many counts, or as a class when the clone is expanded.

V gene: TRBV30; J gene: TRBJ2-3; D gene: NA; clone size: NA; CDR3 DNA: TGTGCCTGGAGAGACGGGGTTCTTGCAGATACGCAGTATTTT; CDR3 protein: CAWRDGVLADTQYF
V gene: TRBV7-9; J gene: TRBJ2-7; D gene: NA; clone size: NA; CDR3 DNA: TGTGCCAGCAGCCCCTCGGGGGACTACGAGCAGTACTTC; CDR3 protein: CASSPSGDYEQYF
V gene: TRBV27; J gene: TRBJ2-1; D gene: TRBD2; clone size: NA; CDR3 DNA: TGTGCCAGCAGGTCTTCAGGCGGGAGGGCCAGTGAGCAGTTCTTC; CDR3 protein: CASRSSGGRASEQFF
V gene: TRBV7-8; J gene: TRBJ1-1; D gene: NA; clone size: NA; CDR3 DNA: TGTGCCAGCAGCCGCGATCAGGACACTGAAGCTTTCTTT; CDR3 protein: CASSRDQDTEAFF
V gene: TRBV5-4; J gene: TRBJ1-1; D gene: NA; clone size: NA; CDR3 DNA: TGTGCCAGCAGCCCTGCCGGGCTGGGACGGCAGTTTGAAGCTTTCTTT; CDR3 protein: CASSPAGLGRQFEAFF
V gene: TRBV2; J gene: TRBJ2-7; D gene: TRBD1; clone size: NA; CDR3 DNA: TGTGCCAGCAGTGTACAGGGGTGGGGCGACGAGCAGTACTTC; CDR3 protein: CASSVQGWGDEQYF
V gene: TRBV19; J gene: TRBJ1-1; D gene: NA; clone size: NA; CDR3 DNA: TGTGCCAGTAGTATCGCAGGGGACACTGAAGCTTTCTTT; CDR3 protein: CASSIAGDTEAFF
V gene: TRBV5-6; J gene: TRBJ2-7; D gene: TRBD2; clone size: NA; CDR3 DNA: TGTGCCAGCAGGGATAGCGGGGTCGCGTACGAGCAGTACTTC; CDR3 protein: CASRDSGVAYEQYF
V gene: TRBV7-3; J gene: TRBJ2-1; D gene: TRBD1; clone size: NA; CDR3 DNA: TGTGCCAGCAGTTCCGGGACAGGCTACAATGAGCAGTTCTTC; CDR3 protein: CASSSGTGYNEQFF
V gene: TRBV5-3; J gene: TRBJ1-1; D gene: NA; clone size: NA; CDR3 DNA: TGTGCCAGAAGTAATAGTGAAGGTAGAACTGAAGCTTTCTTT; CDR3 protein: CARSNSEGRTEAFF
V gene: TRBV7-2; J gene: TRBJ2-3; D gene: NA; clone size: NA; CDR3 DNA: TGTGCCAGCAGCTTTTCCACAGATACGCAGTATTTT; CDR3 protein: CASSFSTDTQYF
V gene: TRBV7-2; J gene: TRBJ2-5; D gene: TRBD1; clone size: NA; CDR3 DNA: TGTGCCAGCAGCCGGAACAGGGGACAAGAGACCCAGTACTTC; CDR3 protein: CASSRNRGQETQYF
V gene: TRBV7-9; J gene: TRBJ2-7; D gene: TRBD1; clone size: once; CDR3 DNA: TGTGCCAGCAGCCCCGACAGGGTTGGGCCCAGCGAGCAGTACTTC; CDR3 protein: CASSPDRVGPSEQYF
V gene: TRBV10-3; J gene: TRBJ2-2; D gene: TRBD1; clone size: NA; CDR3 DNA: TGTGCCATCGGAGGACAGGGGGACACCGGGGAGCTGTTTTTT; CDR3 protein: CAIGGQGDTGELFF
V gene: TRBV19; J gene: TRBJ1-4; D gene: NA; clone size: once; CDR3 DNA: TGTGCCAGTAGTATAAGTGAAACAGGACATGAAAAACTGTTTTTT; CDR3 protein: CASSISETGHEKLFF
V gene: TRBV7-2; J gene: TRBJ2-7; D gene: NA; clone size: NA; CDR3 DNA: TGTGCCAGCAGTTTTAACCCAGGAGTCGGGTACGAGCAGTACTTC; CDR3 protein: CASSFNPGVGYEQYF
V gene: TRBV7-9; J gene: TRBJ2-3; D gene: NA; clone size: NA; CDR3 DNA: TGTGCCAGCAGCCAAGGGGGTACCGGAAGCACAGATACGCAGTATTTT; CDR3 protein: CASSQGGTGSTDTQYF
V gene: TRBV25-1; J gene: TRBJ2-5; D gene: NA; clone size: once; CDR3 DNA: TGTGCCAGCAGTGATCTCGGGACTTTGCAAGAGACCCAGTACTTC; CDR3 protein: CASSDLGTLQETQYF
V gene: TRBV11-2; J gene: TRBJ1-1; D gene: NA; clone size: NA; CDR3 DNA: TGTGCCAGCAGCGCCAGACAACCGAGGGTCACTGAAGCTTTCTTT; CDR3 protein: CASSARQPRVTEAFF
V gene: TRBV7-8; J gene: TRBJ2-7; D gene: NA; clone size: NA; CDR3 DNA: TGTGCCAGCAGCCCCATTCCGGCAGGGGGAGGCGAGCAGTACTTC; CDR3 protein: CASSPIPAGGGEQYF